This TCR beta chain was retrieved from a study of molecular identifiers for immune sequencing clone quantification. Libraries of bulk TCR were made by previously described methods (with listed TCR primers). TCRdb analysed the PCR reads with MiXCR anew, one entry per CDR3 protein. The table has around 8,000 distinct CDR3 sequences, about a third seen once. Of note for this clonotype: Being one base from a much bigger clone, this may be a read error.

The CDR3 consists of 17 residues. Germline CDR1 and CDR2: SGHTA and FQGNSA. Trimming removed 6 bases at V and 0 bases at J, with 19 bases between. The origin of this receptor is a human donor in good health. Some libraries in this study had Jurkat cell RNA spiked in. Sequenced input: naive CD8+ T cells from blood, with Jurkat cell RNA spiked in. Subset defined: FACS-sorted CD8+CD4-CCR7+CD45RA+ naive T cells. The rearrangement uses TRBV7-2 and TRBJ2-3; TRBD1 might be the D (6 bases). The CDR3 sequence: CASSTPRMDRSTDTQYF. The CDR3 region has the DNA TGTGCCAGCAGTACTCCCAGGATGGACAGAAGCACAGATACGCAGTATTTT.